These 26 T cell receptor beta chains were sequenced from one sample in a study of blood T cell repertoires in COVID-19. Some clones are missing from TCRdb's copy, which holds only in-frame ones; the method was immunoSEQ multiplex PCR. The sample has over 85,000 clones, about 83% seen once. The material sequenced was peripheral blood. The receptors derive from a human donor in a cohort sampled during active COVID-19.

This chain uses TRBV14 with TRBJ2-1; possibly TRBD2 for D (5 bases). Germline lookup yields CDR1 SGHDN and CDR2 FVKESK. V lost 1 base and J 9 bases, leaving 10 bases between the germline ends. The CDR3 contains 13 residues. CDR3 protein: CASSQGSAFEQFF. CDR3 DNA sequence: TGTGCCAGCAGCCAAGGTAGCGCCTTTGAGCAGTTCTTC.

The rearrangement uses TRBV12-3 or TRBV12-4 and TRBJ1-4; D perhaps matches TRBD1 (5 bases). Between the trimmed V and J ends, which lost 6 bases and 5 bases, there was a span of 7 bases. This CDR3 spans 12 amino acids. CDR3 sequence (DNA): TGTGCCAGCAGGGGGCTGAATGAAAAACTGTTTTTT. Protein product: CASRGLNEKLFF.

The rearrangement joins TRBV19 to TRBJ1-3; weak D call: TRBD1 (6 bases). Trimming removed 5 bases from V and 0 bases from J, with 8 bases in between. This CDR3 contains 14 residues. Germline CDR1 LNHDA, CDR2 SQIVND (reference sequence). The CDR3: CASSEQGSGNTIYF. The CDR3 DNA is TGTGCCAGTAGTGAACAGGGCTCTGGAAACACCATATATTTT.

The chain links TRBV5-1 to TRBJ1-1; perhaps TRBD1 as D (6 bases). Germline CDR1 is SGHRS and CDR2 is YFSETQ. The CDR3 consists of 12 residues. Trimming cost V 4 bases and J 7 bases, with 11 bases left between them. The CDR3 spells CASSEGQIEAFF. For the CDR3, the DNA is TGCGCCAGCAGCGAAGGACAGATTGAAGCTTTCTTT.

The gene calls are TRBV28 and TRBJ1-6, with TRBD1 matching over 9 bases. The CDR3 totals 15 residues. With V trimmed by 5 bases and J by 5 bases, 4 bases remained unmatched. Germline V gene lookup returns CDR1 MDHEN and CDR2 SYDVKM. The CDR3 loop reads CASSLTGGNNSPLHF. The DNA of the CDR3 is TGTGCCAGCAGTCTGACAGGGGGTAATAATTCACCCCTCCACTTT.

This clone was counted once. This chain connects TRBV14 to TRBJ2-1, with D tentatively TRBD2 (6 bases). The V gene lost 4 bases and the J gene lost 9 bases, with 7 bases spanning the gap. The CDR3 covers 11 residues. Germline CDR1 and CDR2: SGHDN and FVKESK. The CDR3 nucleotides are TGTGCCAGCAGCCTTAGCGGTGAGCAGTTCTTC. Protein sequence: CASSLSGEQFF.

The chain is built from TRBV7-2 and TRBJ1-5, with 8 bases matching TRBD1. This CDR3 has 14 amino acids. CDR1 is SGHTA, CDR2 FQGNSA, per germline. The junction had 6 bases not matched to a gene; V was cut back by 7 bases and J by 4 bases. CDR3 bases: TGTGCCAGCACCAGGACAGGGTGGAATCAGCCCCAGCATTTT. Protein: CASTRTGWNQPQHF.

This chain links TRBV2 with TRBJ2-1; 7 nucleotides line up with TRBD2. After removal of 1 base from V and 12 bases from J, the junction contained 6 bases not matched to a gene. Germline CDR1 SNHLY, CDR2 FYNNEI. The CDR3 consists of 13 residues. CDR3 sequence reads: CASSEVTTSPQFF. CDR3 nucleotides: TGTGCCAGCAGTGAAGTGACGACTAGCCCGCAGTTCTTC.

The genes are TRBV27 and TRBJ2-3; the D is unclear. The germline CDR1 and CDR2 sequences are MNHEY and SMNVEV (reference sequence). Trimming removed 4 bases at V and 0 bases at J, with 14 bases between. The CDR3 contains 16 residues. This chain's CDR3 is CASSSEAPLSTDTQYF. The DNA of the CDR3 is TGTGCCAGCAGTTCTGAGGCGCCACTTAGCACAGATACGCAGTATTTT.

The chain employs TRBV7-9 and TRBJ2-1; 8 bases are a match to TRBD2. With V trimmed by 5 bases and J by 6 bases, 9 bases remained unmatched. Germline CDR1 reads SEHNR; CDR2 reads FQNEAQ (reference sequence). CDR3 length equals 15 residues. CDR3 sequence reads: CASSPTGLVLNEQFF. The CDR3 DNA reads TGTGCCAGCAGCCCCACGGGACTAGTCCTCAATGAGCAGTTCTTC.

This chain joins TRBV7-9 and TRBJ2-7; D is perhaps TRBD2 (5 bases). The CDR3 consists of 13 residues. The V and J ends lost 8 bases and 1 base respectively, with 12 bases between them. Looked up from germline, CDR1 is SEHNR and CDR2 is FQNEAQ (reference sequence). The CDR3 loop reads CASGLSESYEQYF. The CDR3 DNA follows: TGTGCCAGCGGGCTTAGCGAATCCTACGAGCAGTACTTC.

V and J are TRBV9 and TRBJ2-7, with 9 bases matching TRBD1. The ends lost 3 bases at V and 2 bases at J; junction bases unmatched: 9. This CDR3 is built from 16 residues. CDR1 is SGDLS, CDR2 YYNGEE, per germline. The CDR3 DNA reads as TGTGCCAGCAGCGCCGATGGGGGACAGGGCACCTACGAGCAGTACTTC. Its protein is CASSADGGQGTYEQYF.

The chain's CDR3 is CASRPGQGKDYGYTF. The CDR3 nucleotides are TGTGCCAGCAGACCGGGACAGGGAAAGGACTATGGCTACACCTTC. J is TRBJ1-2 and V is TRBV6-4, with 9 bases lining up with TRBD1. The CDR3 runs to 15 residues. Germline trimming cut 6 bases from V and 3 bases from J; bases unmatched to any gene: 8. Per germline, CDR1 MRHNA and CDR2 SNTAGT.

This chain links TRBV6-1 with TRBJ1-5; no clear D. V was clipped by 2 bases and J by 9 bases, with 17 bases between them. Germline CDR1 is MNHNS and CDR2 is SASEGT. The CDR3 runs to 15 residues. The CDR3 nucleotides read TGTGCCAGCAGTGAAAGGGCGGGCGGAGAGCGGCCCCAGCATTTT. Its translation: CASSERAGGERPQHF.

The chain is built from TRBV10-2 and TRBJ2-7; the D is unclear. The V gene lost 4 bases and the J gene lost 6 bases, with 10 bases spanning the gap. This CDR3 region has 12 residues. Germline values: CDR1 WSHSY, CDR2 SAAADI. CDR3: CASSAGLSEQYF. CDR3 DNA sequence: TGCGCCAGCAGTGCGGGTCTGAGCGAGCAGTACTTC.

The chain combines TRBV7-2 with TRBJ2-5; TRBD2 matches 7 bases. The germline V gene encodes CDR1 SGHTA and CDR2 FQGNSA. The J segment lost 5 bases and the V segment lost 5 bases, leaving 8 bases of the junction unmatched. The CDR3 sequence is 14 residues long. In nucleotides, the CDR3 is TGTGCCAGCAGCCTGGGAGGGCCGAAGGAGACCCAGTACTTC. Residues: CASSLGGPKETQYF.

This clone was detected once. The DNA of the CDR3 is TGTGCCAGCAGCGTAGATAGTCTTGACTACGAGCAGTACTTC. Translated, it gives CASSVDSLDYEQYF. V usage is TRBV9 and J usage is TRBJ2-7; D ambiguous. Deletions cut 0 bases from V and 3 bases from J, with 10 bases between. The CDR3 runs 14 residues. Germline V CDR1 and CDR2: SGDLS, YYNGEE.

The chain joins TRBV4-2 to TRBJ1-6, with TRBD1 matching over 7 bases. V was clipped by 1 base and J by 5 bases; unmatched bases: 2. There are 15 residues in the CDR3. The germline CDR1 and CDR2 sequences are LGHNA and YNFKEQ. The CDR3 DNA reads as TGTGCCAGCAGCCAAGGTCAGGGGGATAATTCACCCCTCCACTTT. Its protein product is CASSQGQGDNSPLHF.

This chain joins TRBV5-6 and TRBJ2-1, with 8 bases matching TRBD1. The CDR3 extends over 15 amino acids. Trimming cost V 2 bases and J 11 bases; bases outside gene matches: 12. Germline V CDR1 and CDR2: SGHDT, YYEEEE. The CDR3 here is CASSFGQGRIPKQFF. CDR3 bases: TGTGCCAGCAGCTTCGGACAGGGTCGGATACCAAAGCAGTTCTTC.

The rearrangement links TRBV7-2 to TRBJ2-1; 7 nucleotides agree with TRBD1. J lost 4 bases, V lost 1 base, and 4 bases had no gene match. The length of the CDR3 is 15 residues. Germline assignment: CDR1 SGHTA and CDR2 FQGNSA. The CDR3 is CASSLVYRGYNEQFF. The CDR3 coding sequence is TGTGCCAGCAGCTTAGTGTACAGGGGATACAATGAGCAGTTCTTC.

The chain carries TRBV19 and TRBJ2-7; 7 nucleotides agree with TRBD1. The CDR3 is made up of 14 amino acids. V was pared by 11 bases and J by 1 base, with 11 bases of the junction left unmatched. Looked up from germline, CDR1 is LNHDA and CDR2 is SQIVND (reference sequence). The CDR3: CAGLPGTVSYEQYF. CDR3 in DNA: TGTGCCGGACTTCCCGGGACAGTATCCTACGAGCAGTACTTC.

CDR3 DNA: TGTGCCAGCAGCTTGGCCCTCGGTTTGTTCGAGACCCAGTACTTC. Protein: CASSLALGLFETQYF. The chain is built from TRBV5-5 and TRBJ2-5; D is unresolved. Germline V lookup: CDR1 SGHKS, CDR2 YYEKEE (reference sequence). Trimming took 0 bases from V and 5 from J, leaving 14 bases between them. CDR3 size: 15 residues.

The V and J genes are TRBV3-1 (or the pseudogene TRBV3-2) and TRBJ2-5, with D tentatively TRBD2 (6 bases). The V gene lost 2 bases and the J gene lost 2 bases, with 12 bases spanning the gap. This CDR3 spans 15 amino acids. Per the germline V gene, CDR1 is LGHDT and CDR2 is YNNKEL (reference sequence). CDR3 residues: CASSQLRGSQETQYF. Here the CDR3 DNA reads TGTGCCAGCAGCCAATTGCGGGGCTCACAAGAGACCCAGTACTTC.

V usage is TRBV5-1 and J usage is TRBJ2-7; no firm D call. Deletions cut 4 bases from V and 6 bases from J, with 14 bases between. The CDR3 runs 13 residues. The germline V gene has CDR1 SGHRS and CDR2 YFSETQ. This CDR3 is CASSMDALGEQYF. The CDR3 DNA follows: TGCGCCAGCAGCATGGACGCCCTAGGCGAGCAGTACTTC.

The genes are TRBV5-4 and TRBJ2-1; 10 bases are a match to TRBD2. CDR3 length equals 15 residues. The J segment lost 9 bases and the V segment lost 3 bases, leaving 9 bases of the junction unmatched. The germline gives CDR1 SGHNT, CDR2 YYREEE (reference sequence). The chain's CDR3 is CASSSRQRGGLEQFF. CDR3 DNA: TGTGCCAGCAGCTCCCGCCAGCGGGGGGGCCTTGAGCAGTTCTTC.

This chain joins TRBV10-1 and TRBJ2-1; 11 bases match TRBD2. Germline V gene sequence: CDR1 WNHNN, CDR2 SYGVQD (reference sequence). V shed 4 bases and J 9 bases; nucleotides not matched to a gene: 8. The CDR3 contains 15 residues. CDR3 coding DNA: TGCGCCAGCAGTGCTTGTTCTAGCGGGGGGTGTGAGCAGTTCTTC. Translated, it gives CASSACSSGGCEQFF.